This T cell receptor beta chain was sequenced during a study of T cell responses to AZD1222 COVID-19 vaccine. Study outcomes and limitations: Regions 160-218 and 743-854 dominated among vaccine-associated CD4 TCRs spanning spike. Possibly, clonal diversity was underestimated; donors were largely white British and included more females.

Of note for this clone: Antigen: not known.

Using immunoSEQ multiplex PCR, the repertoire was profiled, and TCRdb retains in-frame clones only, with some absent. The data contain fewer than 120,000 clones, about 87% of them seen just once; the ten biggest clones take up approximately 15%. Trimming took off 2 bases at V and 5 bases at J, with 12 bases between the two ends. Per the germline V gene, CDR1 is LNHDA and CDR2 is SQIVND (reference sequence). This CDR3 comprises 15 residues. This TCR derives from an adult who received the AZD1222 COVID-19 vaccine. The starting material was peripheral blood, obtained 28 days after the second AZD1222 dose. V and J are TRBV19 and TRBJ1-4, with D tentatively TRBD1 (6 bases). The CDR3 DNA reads TGTGCCAGTAGTATAAGACAGGCGAGAAATGAAAAACTGTTTTTT. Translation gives CASSIRQARNEKLFF.